The present T cell receptor (beta chain) was sequenced within a study of blood T cell repertoires in COVID-19. Turning to the study itself: Samples came from the United States, Italy and Spain, spanning acute and convalescent COVID-19.

Sequenced by immunoSEQ multiplex PCR; TCRdb stores in-frame clones only, minus some. The sample has more than 400,000 clones; about 92% are singletons. The V end lost 3 bases, the J end lost 4 bases, and 16 bases lay between the germline ends. Germline loops: CDR1 MGHRA, CDR2 YSYEKL. The CDR3 runs to 17 residues. Residents of around 24 US areas, aged 18 to 89 years, made up the participants. Sequenced material: PBMCs or T cells enriched from blood (not recorded which). This sequence joins TRBV4-1 and TRBJ1-6, with a possible D match to TRBD1 (6 bases). The TCR sequence derives from a man aged 18 to 30 who had recovered from COVID-19. This CDR3 reads CASSQGGRGPYNSPLHF. DNA of the CDR3: TGCGCCAGCAGCCAGGGTGGCAGGGGCCCTTATAATTCACCCCTCCACTTT.